Listed here are 5 T cell receptor beta chains from one sample, sequenced in a study of cytomegalovirus exposure and HLA in healthy donors. Use of 60 Vbeta and 13 Jbeta primers characterized the PCR. The method was immunoSEQ multiplex PCR; TCRdb's version includes in-frame clones alone and lacks a portion of them. The sample features 110,000 to 150,000 clones, with approximately 1% in its top ten. The sequenced material came from PBMCs. These receptors were obtained from a male donor in good health and CMV-seronegative.

The chain carries TRBV5-4 and TRBJ1-5, with D perhaps matching TRBD1 (5 bases). Germline-derived CDR1 and CDR2 are SGHNT and YYREEE (reference sequence). The V and J ends lost 0 bases and 9 bases respectively, with 13 bases between them. The CDR3 loop spans 14 amino acids. The DNA for the CDR3 is TGTGCCAGCAGCTTGGGGACGGGGGAAGGGCCCCAGCATTTT. As protein: CASSLGTGEGPQHF.

The chain uses TRBV7-9 and TRBJ1-1; a possible D gene is TRBD1 (5 bases). Per germline, CDR1 SEHNR and CDR2 FQNEAQ (reference sequence). The CDR3 has 12 amino acids. Trimming pared 11 bases from V and 5 bases from J, leaving 15 bases between. CDR3: CALGGKGTEAFF. The CDR3 DNA is TGTGCCCTGGGTGGGAAGGGGACTGAAGCTTTCTTT.

The chain combines TRBV19 with TRBJ1-1, with 9 bases that match TRBD1. V shed 6 bases and J 2 bases; nucleotides not matched to a gene: 4. The CDR3 has 14 amino acids. In germline, CDR1 is LNHDA, CDR2 SQIVND (reference sequence). In DNA, the CDR3 is TGTGCCAGTAGCCTACAGGGGGCTAACACTGAAGCTTTCTTT. Its protein is CASSLQGANTEAFF. Full variable domain (rest looked up from reference TRBV19 and TRBJ1-1): DGGITQSPKYLFRKEGQNVTLSCEQNLNHDAMYWYRQDPGQGLRLIYYSQIVNDFQKGDIAEGYSVSREKKESFPLTVTSAQKNPTAFYLCASSLQGANTEAFFGQGTRLTVV.

This chain joins TRBV7-9 and TRBJ2-5, with D maybe TRBD1 (7 bases). Germline V lookup: CDR1 SEHNR, CDR2 FQNEAQ (reference sequence). This CDR3 comprises 13 residues. V was shortened by 8 bases and J by 1 base, with 11 bases between the two germline ends. The CDR3 loop reads CASGGTVQETQYF. CDR3 sequence (DNA): TGTGCCAGCGGGGGGACAGTCCAAGAGACCCAGTACTTC.

The chain couples TRBV18 to TRBJ2-1; 12 positions agree with TRBD2. The CDR3 is 17 residues long. CDR1 KGHSH and CDR2 LQKENI come from the germline V gene. Trimming at V came to 1 base and at J to 5 bases, leaving 6 bases not matched to a gene. CDR3 loop: CASSPRNRLAGDNEQFF. The CDR3 DNA reads TGTGCCAGCTCACCACGGAATCGACTAGCGGGGGACAATGAGCAGTTCTTC.